This TCR beta chain was sequenced for a study of regulatory T cells in long-lasting Graves disease. This sample's time point: persistent/refractory GD, antithyroid drugs over 5 years with positive TRAb. From PBMCs, RNA was extracted and then used to make the TCR library. Patients came through an endocrinology department, and that department was in Xi'an, China. Through Arm-PCR of CDR3 regions and iRepertoire HTBI primers, TCR beta libraries were built. TCRdb re-analysed the multiplex PCR reads in MiXCR, keeping a single row per CDR3 protein. The sample has about 400,000 distinct CDR3 sequences, around 21% seen once. Germline V CDR1 and CDR2: SNHLY, FYNNEI. V was pared by 5 bases and J by 6 bases, with 7 bases of the junction left unmatched. CDR3 length: 16 residues. This clonotype occurred a few times. Antigen specificity is unknown. The study, taken as a whole, reports: Among samples with persistent disease, TRBV28, TRBJ1-2 and TRBJ2-5 were favored. TCR diversity in persistent Graves' patients was below that of newly diagnosed ones.

The sequence derives from a female donor with Graves disease. The input for sequencing was peripheral blood mononuclear cells (PBMCs), taken when the disease was refractory, from a patient treated with antithyroid drugs. The chain joins TRBV2 to TRBJ2-2, with 12 bases that match TRBD2. The CDR3 DNA reads as TGTGCCAGCAGTCCCCCTAGCGGGAGGGTGTCCGGGGAGCTGTTTTTT. It yields the protein CASSPPSGRVSGELFF.